The clone carrying this T cell receptor (beta chain) was seen repeatedly, ten times or more. Its antigen is unidentified. Diagnoses were established using clinical symptoms, serum thyroxine and TRAb, thyroid ultrasound and orbital computed tomography. Researchers took RNA transcripts and amplified the TCR beta CDR3 regions from them. With the HTBI primer set, the TCR CDR3 went through a first round of RT-PCR. TCRdb reprocessed the multiplex PCR reads with MiXCR, giving one entry per CDR3 protein. The sample holds hundreds of thousands of distinct CDR3 sequences, about 45% seen once. The CDR3 loop spans 15 amino acids. Trimming cost V 7 bases and J 0 bases, with 15 bases left between them. Germline CDR1 reads SNHLY; CDR2 reads FYNNEI. This sample stems from a study of T cells in Graves' hyperthyroidism and ophthalmopathy. Study-wide findings and caveats: Most thyroid-expanded clonotypes above 0.001 were also found in blood. A model of 13 V-J pairs discriminated ophthalmopathy from stable hyperthyroidism.

The TCR comes from an adult man with Graves' disease, either hyperthyroidism or ophthalmopathy (not recorded which). Sequencing was done on a sample of peripheral blood or thyroid tissue (not recorded which). The chain combines TRBV2 with TRBJ1-1, with a weak D call TRBD1 (5 bases). The CDR3 spells CASTLRQHMNTEAFF. CDR3 in DNA: TGTGCCAGCACCCTGCGACAGCACATGAACACTGAAGCTTTCTTT.